A selection of T cell receptor beta chains follows, all from one sample in a study of vaccination and CD4 T cells after COVID-19. One entry per CDR3 protein, called by TCRdb with MiXCR from the PCR reads. Among approximately 25,000 distinct CDR3 sequences, around 62% were seen once, and the ten largest hold 7.8%. The antigens of these receptors remain unknown. The sample was CD4+ T cells from blood, cultured in vitro. Receptors originate from a human donor who had recovered from COVID-19. Each CDR3 is given with its conserved first and last residue. The D gene is left open where the match is weak. Rows give clone size only sometimes, using once, few, many, or a class for an expanded clone.

clone_size d_call j_call v_call cdr3_aa cdr3_nt
NA NA TRBJ2-3 TRBV20-1 CSASRQSSTDTQYF TGCAGTGCTAGCAGGCAATCTAGCACAGATACGCAGTATTTT
NA TRBD1 TRBJ2-1 TRBV24-1 CATSETGTNEQFF TGTGCCACCAGCGAGACAGGGACCAATGAGCAGTTCTTC
few NA TRBJ1-4 TRBV20-1 CSAIRNNEKLFF TGCAGTGCTATTAGGAACAATGAAAAACTGTTTTTT
NA NA TRBJ2-3 TRBV11-2 CASSLGRTDTQYF TGTGCCAGCAGCCTGGGGAGAACGGATACGCAGTATTTT
few NA TRBJ1-5 TRBV29-1 CSVAVTGASNQPQHF TGCAGCGTCGCCGTAACAGGAGCCAGCAATCAGCCCCAGCATTTT
few NA TRBJ1-1 TRBV11-2 CASSLDRRAETEAFF TGTGCCAGCAGCTTAGATCGGAGGGCCGAGACTGAAGCTTTCTTT
NA TRBD2 TRBJ2-7 TRBV6-5 CASSYPMGLAGRDEQYF TGTGCCAGCAGTTACCCGATGGGACTAGCGGGCCGGGACGAGCAGTACTTC
NA NA TRBJ1-5 TRBV7-2 CASSLHRAHPNQPQHF TGTGCCAGCAGCTTACACAGGGCCCACCCCAATCAGCCCCAGCATTTT
NA NA TRBJ2-3 TRBV20-1 CGCLRAATDTQYF TGCGGCTGTCTCCGGGCCGCCACAGATACGCAGTATTTT
few NA TRBJ1-5 TRBV20-1 CSAPDRSHQPQHF TGCAGTGCTCCTGACAGGAGCCATCAGCCCCAGCATTTT
NA TRBD1 TRBJ1-5 TRBV5-1 CASSPGGTGNQPQHF TGCGCCAGCAGTCCCGGGGGGACAGGGAATCAGCCCCAGCATTTT
few NA TRBJ2-3 TRBV24-1 CATQDYGSSTDTQYF TGTGCCACCCAAGACTACGGTTCTAGCACAGATACGCAGTATTTT
NA NA TRBJ2-7 TRBV3-1 CASSHNIDGPISGEQYF TGTGCCAGCAGCCACAATATCGACGGCCCTATCTCGGGGGAGCAGTACTTC
NA NA TRBJ1-2 TRBV27 CASSLQIRGGYGYTF TGTGCCAGCAGTCTCCAAATACGAGGGGGGTATGGCTACACCTTC
NA TRBD2 TRBJ2-3 TRBV6-5 CASSYSVGLAGVIDTQYF TGTGCCAGCAGTTACTCAGTGGGACTAGCGGGAGTTATAGATACGCAGTATTTT
NA TRBD1 TRBJ1-2 TRBV28 CASSFGGQNYGYTF TGTGCCAGCAGTTTCGGGGGACAGAACTATGGCTACACCTTC
NA NA TRBJ1-5 TRBV4-1 CASSQGGTNNQPQHF TGCGCCAGCAGCCAGGGCGGGACGAACAATCAGCCCCAGCATTTT
few NA TRBJ1-6 TRBV12-3/TRBV12-4 CASSFQNSPLHF TGTGCCAGCAGTTTTCAAAATTCACCCCTCCACTTT
NA NA TRBJ1-2 TRBV7-2 CASSPPGTASGYTF TGTGCCAGCAGCCCCCCCGGGACGGCTTCTGGCTACACCTTC
NA NA TRBJ1-1 TRBV6-1 CAGRQFMNTEAFF TGTGCCGGCCGACAGTTTATGAACACTGAAGCTTTCTTT
NA NA TRBJ1-1 TRBV29-1 CSATSVGGGSRAYMNTEAFF TGCAGCGCCACCTCGGTGGGGGGAGGATCCCGAGCTTATATGAACACTGAAGCTTTCTTT
NA NA TRBJ2-4 TRBV18 CASSLGAPSGKNIQYF TGTGCCAGCTCCCTAGGGGCCCCGTCCGGCAAAAACATTCAGTACTTC
few NA TRBJ1-5 TRBV7-2 CASSFALSLVQPQHF TGTGCCAGCAGCTTCGCCCTTTCTTTGGTTCAGCCCCAGCATTTT
NA NA TRBJ2-7 TRBV4-3 CASSQDPAAGEQYF TGCGCCAGCAGCCAAGATCCGGCGGCTGGGGAGCAGTACTTC
NA NA TRBJ1-2 TRBV4-1 CASSQDSYGYTF TGCGCCAGCAGCCAAGACAGTTATGGCTACACCTTC
NA NA TRBJ1-1 TRBV7-9 CASSLDRVNTEAFF TGTGCCAGCAGCTTAGACAGGGTGAACACTGAAGCTTTCTTT
NA TRBD1 TRBJ1-5 TRBV19 CASRNRGSNQPQHF TGTGCCAGTAGGAACAGGGGGAGCAATCAGCCCCAGCATTTT
NA NA TRBJ1-5 TRBV6-1 CASSGSPNQPQHF TGTGCCAGCAGTGGGAGTCCAAATCAGCCCCAGCATTTT
NA NA TRBJ2-5 TRBV15 CATSRESGGETQYF TGTGCCACCAGCAGAGAGTCCGGTGGGGAGACCCAGTACTTC
NA TRBD1 TRBJ1-2 TRBV30 CAWSRDRGVYGYTF TGTGCCTGGAGTCGCGACAGGGGAGTCTATGGCTACACCTTC
once NA TRBJ2-4 TRBV6-1 CASRPGRQNIQYF TGTGCCAGCAGACCGGGTAGACAAAACATTCAGTACTTC
NA TRBD2 TRBJ2-1 TRBV7-7 CASSLVGLAASNEQFF TGTGCCAGCAGCTTAGTAGGACTAGCGGCCTCCAATGAGCAGTTCTTC
NA NA TRBJ2-7 TRBV6-1 CASSEHYEQYF TGTGCCAGCAGTGAACACTACGAGCAGTACTTC
NA NA TRBJ2-7 TRBV20-1 CSARRVGAAKYEQYF TGCAGTGCTAGGAGGGTCGGGGCGGCGAAGTACGAGCAGTACTTC
NA TRBD2 TRBJ2-2 TRBV7-3 CASSLKASGRTGELFF TGTGCCAGCAGCTTAAAGGCTAGCGGGAGAACCGGGGAGCTGTTTTTT
NA NA TRBJ2-5 TRBV24-1 CATSVDGLRETQYF TGTGCCACCAGCGTGGACGGACTAAGGGAGACCCAGTACTTC
NA TRBD2 TRBJ2-3 TRBV6-2/TRBV6-3 CASSYGREYGTDTQYF TGTGCCAGCAGTTACGGGCGGGAGTACGGCACAGATACGCAGTATTTT
NA NA TRBJ2-2 TRBV2 CASRRLVPGELFF TGTGCCAGCAGACGACTAGTACCCGGGGAGCTGTTTTTT
NA TRBD2 TRBJ2-3 TRBV20-1 CSARSLTSGRTDTQYF TGCAGTGCTAGATCCCTTACTAGCGGACGCACAGATACGCAGTATTTT